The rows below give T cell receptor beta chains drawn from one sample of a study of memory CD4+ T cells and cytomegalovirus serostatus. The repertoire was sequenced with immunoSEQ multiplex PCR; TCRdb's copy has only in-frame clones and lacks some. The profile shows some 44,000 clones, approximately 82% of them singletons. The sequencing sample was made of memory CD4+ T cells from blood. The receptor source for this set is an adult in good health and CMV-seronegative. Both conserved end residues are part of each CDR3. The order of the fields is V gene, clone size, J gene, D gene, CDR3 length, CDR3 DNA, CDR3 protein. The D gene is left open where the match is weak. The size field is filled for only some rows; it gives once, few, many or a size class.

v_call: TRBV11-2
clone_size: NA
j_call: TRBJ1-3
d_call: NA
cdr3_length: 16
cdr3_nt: TGTGCCAGCAGCTCGGTCCGGGGAAACTCTGGAAACACCATATATTTT
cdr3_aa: CASSSVRGNSGNTIYF

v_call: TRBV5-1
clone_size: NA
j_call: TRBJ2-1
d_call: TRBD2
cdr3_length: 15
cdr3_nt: TGCGCCAGCAGCTTGGTGGCGCGGGGGGGCAATGAGCAGTTCTTC
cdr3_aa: CASSLVARGGNEQFF

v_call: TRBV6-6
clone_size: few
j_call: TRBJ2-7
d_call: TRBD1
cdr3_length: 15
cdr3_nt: TGTGCCAGCAGTCCCCCCGGGACAGCAACCTACGAGCAGTACTTC
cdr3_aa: CASSPPGTATYEQYF

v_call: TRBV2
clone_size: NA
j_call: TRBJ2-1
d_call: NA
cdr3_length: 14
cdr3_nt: TGTGCCAGCAGTGCCGGCGAAATGGGCAATGAGCAGTTCTTC
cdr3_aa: CASSAGEMGNEQFF

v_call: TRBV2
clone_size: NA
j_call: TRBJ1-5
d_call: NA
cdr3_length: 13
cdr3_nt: TGTGCCAGCAACGGCGGGATAAATCAGCCCCAGCATTTT
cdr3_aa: CASNGGINQPQHF

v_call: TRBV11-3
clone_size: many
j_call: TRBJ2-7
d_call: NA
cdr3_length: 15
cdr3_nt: TGTGCCAGCAGCTTAGGACGCCCCAACACCTACGAGCAGTACTTC
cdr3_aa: CASSLGRPNTYEQYF

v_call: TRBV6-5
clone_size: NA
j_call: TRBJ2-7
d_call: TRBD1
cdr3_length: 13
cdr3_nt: TGTGCCAGCAACCGACAGGGAGCCTACGAGCAGTACTTC
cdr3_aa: CASNRQGAYEQYF

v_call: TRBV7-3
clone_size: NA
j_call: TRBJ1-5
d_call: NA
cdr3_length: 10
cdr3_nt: TGTGCCTTAAGTAGTCAGCCCCAGCATTTT
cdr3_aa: CALSSQPQHF

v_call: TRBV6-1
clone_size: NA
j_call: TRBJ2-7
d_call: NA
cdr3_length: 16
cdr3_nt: TGTGCCAGCAGTGAAGCGGGGGGTGGCCGAGCCTACGAGCAGTACTTC
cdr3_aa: CASSEAGGGRAYEQYF

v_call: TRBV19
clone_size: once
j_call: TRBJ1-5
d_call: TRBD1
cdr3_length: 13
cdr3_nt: TGTGCCACCACGGGACAGGTCAATCAGCCCCAGCATTTT
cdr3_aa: CATTGQVNQPQHF

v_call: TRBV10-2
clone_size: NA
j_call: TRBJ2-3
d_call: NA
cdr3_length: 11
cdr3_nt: TGCGCCAGCAGCCCGACAGATACGCAGTATTTT
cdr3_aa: CASSPTDTQYF

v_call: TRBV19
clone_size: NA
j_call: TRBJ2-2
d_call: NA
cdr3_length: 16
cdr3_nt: TGTGCCAGTAGTATAGATCGGACTGCTTACACCGGGGAGCTGTTTTTT
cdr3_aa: CASSIDRTAYTGELFF

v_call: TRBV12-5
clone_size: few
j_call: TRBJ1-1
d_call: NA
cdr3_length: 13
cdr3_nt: TGTGCTAGTGGTTTGATACAGGGCACTGAAGCTTTCTTT
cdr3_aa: CASGLIQGTEAFF

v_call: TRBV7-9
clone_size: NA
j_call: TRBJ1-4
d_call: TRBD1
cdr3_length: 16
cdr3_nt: TGTGCCAGCAGCCGGACAGGGGGCGCCTCTAATGAAAAACTGTTTTTT
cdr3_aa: CASSRTGGASNEKLFF

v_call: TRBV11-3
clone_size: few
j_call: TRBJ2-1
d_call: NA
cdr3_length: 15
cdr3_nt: TGTGCCAGCAGCATGGACGGGAGCTCCTACAATGAGCAGTTCTTC
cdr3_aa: CASSMDGSSYNEQFF

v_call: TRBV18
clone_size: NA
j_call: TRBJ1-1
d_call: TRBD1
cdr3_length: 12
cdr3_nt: TGTGCCAGCTCACCGACAGGGCCTGAAGCTTTCTTT
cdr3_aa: CASSPTGPEAFF

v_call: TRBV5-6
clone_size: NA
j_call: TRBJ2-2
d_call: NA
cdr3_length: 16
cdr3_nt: TGTGCCAGCAGCTTAGGCGGGGAGAGTAACACCGGGGAGCTGTTTTTT
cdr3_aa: CASSLGGESNTGELFF

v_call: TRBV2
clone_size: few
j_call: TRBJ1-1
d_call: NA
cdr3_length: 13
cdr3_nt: TGTGCCAGCTGCGGAAAGGTGAACACTGAAGCTTTCTTT
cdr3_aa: CASCGKVNTEAFF

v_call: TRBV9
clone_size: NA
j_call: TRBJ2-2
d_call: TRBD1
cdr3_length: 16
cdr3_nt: TGTGCCAGCAGCCCCCAGGGGACAGGGTACACCGGGGAGCTGTTTTTT
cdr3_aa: CASSPQGTGYTGELFF

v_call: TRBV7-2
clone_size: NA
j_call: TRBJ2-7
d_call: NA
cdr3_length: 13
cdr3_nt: TGTGCCAGCAGTCGAAACCCCTCCTACGAGCAGTACTTC
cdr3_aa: CASSRNPSYEQYF

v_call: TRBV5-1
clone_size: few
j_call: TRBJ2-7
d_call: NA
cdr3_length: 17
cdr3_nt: TGCGCCAGCAGCTTGTACGGGCCCGGGACGGAGCTTGACGAGCAGTACTTC
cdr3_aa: CASSLYGPGTELDEQYF

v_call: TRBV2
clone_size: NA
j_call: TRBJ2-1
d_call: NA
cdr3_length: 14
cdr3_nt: TGTGCCAGCAGTGGAGACCTGAGGACCAATGAGCAGTTCTTC
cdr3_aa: CASSGDLRTNEQFF

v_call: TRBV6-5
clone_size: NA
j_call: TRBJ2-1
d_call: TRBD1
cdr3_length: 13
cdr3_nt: TGTGCCAGCACCAGACCCAGGGACAGTGAGCAGTTCTTC
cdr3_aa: CASTRPRDSEQFF

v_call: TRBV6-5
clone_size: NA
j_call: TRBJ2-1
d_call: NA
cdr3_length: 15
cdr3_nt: TGTGCCAGCACCAGGGGGGGAAGCTCCTACAATGAGCAGTTCTTC
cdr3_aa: CASTRGGSSYNEQFF

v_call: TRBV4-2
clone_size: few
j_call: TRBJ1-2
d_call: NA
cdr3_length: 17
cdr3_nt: TGTGCCAGCAGCCAAGATTTTGGCACGGCATTATACTATGGCTACACCTTC
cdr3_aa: CASSQDFGTALYYGYTF

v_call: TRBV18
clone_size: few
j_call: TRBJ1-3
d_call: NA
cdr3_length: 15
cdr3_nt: TGTGCCAGCTCACCTAGTCCAGGGATCGAAAACACCATATATTTT
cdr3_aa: CASSPSPGIENTIYF

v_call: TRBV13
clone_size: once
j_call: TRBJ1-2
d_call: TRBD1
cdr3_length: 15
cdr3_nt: TGTGCCAGCAGCTTTTGGACAGGGGCCGACCGTAGCTACACCTTC
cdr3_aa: CASSFWTGADRSYTF

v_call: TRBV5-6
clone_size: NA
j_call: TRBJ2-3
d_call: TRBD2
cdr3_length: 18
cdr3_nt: TGTGCCAGCAGCTTGATCCTCGCTAGCGGGGGCCCTAAAGATACGCAGTATTTT
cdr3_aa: CASSLILASGGPKDTQYF

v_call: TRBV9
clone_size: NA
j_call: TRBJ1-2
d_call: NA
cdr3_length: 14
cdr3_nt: TGTGCCAGCAGCGTAGACGGCAGGGGATATGGCTACACCTTC
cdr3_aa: CASSVDGRGYGYTF

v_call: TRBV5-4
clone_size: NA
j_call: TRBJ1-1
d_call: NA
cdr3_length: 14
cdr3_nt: TGTGCCAGCAGCTCAGTGGCCTCAAACACTGAAGCTTTCTTT
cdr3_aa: CASSSVASNTEAFF

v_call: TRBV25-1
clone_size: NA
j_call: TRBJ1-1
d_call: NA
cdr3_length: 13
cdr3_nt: TGTGCCAGCAGTGAAAATCTTGTCGCGGAATCTTTCTTT
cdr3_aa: CASSENLVAESFF

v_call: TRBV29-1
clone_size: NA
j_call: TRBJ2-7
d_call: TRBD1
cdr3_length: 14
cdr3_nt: TGCAGCGTCCAACAGGGAAGGGGGCCTTACGAGCAGTACTTC
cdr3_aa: CSVQQGRGPYEQYF

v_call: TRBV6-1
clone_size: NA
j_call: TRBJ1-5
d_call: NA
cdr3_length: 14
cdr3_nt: TGTGCCAGCAGTGAAGGGGCAGGGTGGCAGCCCCAGCATTTT
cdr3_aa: CASSEGAGWQPQHF

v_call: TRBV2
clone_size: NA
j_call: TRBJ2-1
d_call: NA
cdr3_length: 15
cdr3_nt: TGTGCCAGCAGCTCAGACAGGAGCTCCTACAATGAGCAGTTCTTC
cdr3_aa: CASSSDRSSYNEQFF

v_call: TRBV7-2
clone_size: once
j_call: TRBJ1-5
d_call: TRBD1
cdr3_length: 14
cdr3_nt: TGTGCCACCAGCTTAAGACAGGGGAATCAGCCCCAGCATTTT
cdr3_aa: CATSLRQGNQPQHF

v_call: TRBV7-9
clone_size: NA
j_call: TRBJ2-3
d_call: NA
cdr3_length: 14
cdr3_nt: TGTGCCAGCAGCCCTCAGGGTAGCACAGATACGCAGTATTTT
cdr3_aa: CASSPQGSTDTQYF